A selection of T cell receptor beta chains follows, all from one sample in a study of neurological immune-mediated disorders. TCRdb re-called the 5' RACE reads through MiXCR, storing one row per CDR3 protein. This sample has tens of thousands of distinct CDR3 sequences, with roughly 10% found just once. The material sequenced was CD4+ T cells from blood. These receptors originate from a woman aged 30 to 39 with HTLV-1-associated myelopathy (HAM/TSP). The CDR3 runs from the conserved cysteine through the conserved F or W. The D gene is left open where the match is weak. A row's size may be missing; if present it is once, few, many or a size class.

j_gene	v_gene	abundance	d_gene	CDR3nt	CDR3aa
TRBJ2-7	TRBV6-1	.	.	TGTGCCAGCAGTGACAAAAAGGGGGGGACAGCCCCTTGGAACGAGCAGTACTTC	CASSDKKGGTAPWNEQYF
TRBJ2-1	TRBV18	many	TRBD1	TGTGCCAGCTCACCCATCGGGACAGGGCCTGGCAATGAGCAGTTCTTC	CASSPIGTGPGNEQFF
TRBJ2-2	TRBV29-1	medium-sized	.	TGCAGCGTTGTCGGCGGGATCACCGGGGAGCTGTTTTTT	CSVVGGITGELFF
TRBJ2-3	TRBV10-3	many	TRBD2	TGTGCCATCAGGACTAGCGGGGGAGCCACAGATACGCAGTATTTT	CAIRTSGGATDTQYF
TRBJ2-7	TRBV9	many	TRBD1	TGTGCCAGCAGCGTAGGACAGGGCCCACCCTACGAGCAGTACTTC	CASSVGQGPPYEQYF
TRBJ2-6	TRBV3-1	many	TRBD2	TGTGCCAGCGGCCGGGGGGGGACATCTGGGGCCAACGTCCTGACTTTC	CASGRGGTSGANVLTF
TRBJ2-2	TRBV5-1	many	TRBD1	TGCGCCAGCAGCTTGGATGGGACAGGAATGAACACCGGGGAGCTGTTTTTT	CASSLDGTGMNTGELFF
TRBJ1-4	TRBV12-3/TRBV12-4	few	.	TGTGCCAGCAGCCCAATGACTGGGGAAAAACTGTTTTTT	CASSPMTGEKLFF
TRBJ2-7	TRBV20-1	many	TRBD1	TGCAGTGCTAGCCGGGACAGCAAAAGATACTACGAGCAGTACTTC	CSASRDSKRYYEQYF
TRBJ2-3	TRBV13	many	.	TGTGCCAGCAGCTCCGGGTTGGTTCGCACAGATACGCAGTATTTT	CASSSGLVRTDTQYF
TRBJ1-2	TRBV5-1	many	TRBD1	TGCGCCAGCAGCTTTGACAGGGGCTATGGCTACACCTTC	CASSFDRGYGYTF
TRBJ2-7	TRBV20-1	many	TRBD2	TGCAGTGCTACCCTACGAGCGGGGGGGCCCTCCTACGAGCAGTACTTC	CSATLRAGGPSYEQYF
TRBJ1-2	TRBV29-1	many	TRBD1	TGCAGCGTTGAAGATCTGTTGGGGACAGGTCGTGGCTACACCTTC	CSVEDLLGTGRGYTF
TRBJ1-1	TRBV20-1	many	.	TGCAGTGCAAAGCTTCAGGGATACACTGAAGCTTTCTTT	CSAKLQGYTEAFF
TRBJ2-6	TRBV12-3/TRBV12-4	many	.	TGTGCCAGCAGTCGACAGACTGGGGCCAACGTCCTGACTTTC	CASSRQTGANVLTF
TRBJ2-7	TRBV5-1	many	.	TGCGCCAGCAGCTTGGTTACAGGCAACGAGCAGTACTTC	CASSLVTGNEQYF
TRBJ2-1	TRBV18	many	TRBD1	TGTGCCAGCTCACCACTTTTACCGGGACAGACATACAATGAGCAGTTCTTC	CASSPLLPGQTYNEQFF
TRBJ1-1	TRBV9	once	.	TGTGCCAGCAGAGTAGATAAGGGCAACACTGAAGCTTTCTTT	CASRVDKGNTEAFF
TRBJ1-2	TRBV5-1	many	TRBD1	TGCGCCAGCAGCCGATCAGGGGGCCTTGGCTACACCTTC	CASSRSGGLGYTF
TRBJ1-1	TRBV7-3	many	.	TGTGCCAGCAGCTTCTATAAAGCTCCCGGGGCTAGGGCTTTCTTT	CASSFYKAPGARAFF
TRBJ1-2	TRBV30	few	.	TGTGCCTGGAGTGTACATCCAGCTAACTATGGCTACACCTTC	CAWSVHPANYGYTF
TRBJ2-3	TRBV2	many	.	TGTGCCAGCAGTGTCGGCGCGGGGACGCAGTATTTT	CASSVGAGTQYF
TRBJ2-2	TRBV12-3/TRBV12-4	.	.	TGTGCCAGCAGCCGAGGGACGGCGGAAAACACCGGGGAGCTGTTTTTT	CASSRGTAENTGELFF
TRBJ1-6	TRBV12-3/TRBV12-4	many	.	TGTGCCAGCACCTTAGGGAATTCACCCCTCCACTTT	CASTLGNSPLHF
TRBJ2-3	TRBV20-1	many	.	TGCAGTGCTAGTCCCCTGGGACGAAGATCACATACAGATACGCAGTATTTT	CSASPLGRRSHTDTQYF
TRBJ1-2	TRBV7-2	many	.	TGTGCCAGCAGCGTTCGGACGGCCCCCACCACCTTC	CASSVRTAPTTF